Here is one T cell receptor (beta chain) with its context. The data originate from a study of blood T cell repertoires in COVID-19. Overall study context: Spain, Italy and the United States supplied samples that represented acute and convalescent COVID-19. The cDNA or gDNA used as material had been derived from T cells, B-cell-depleted T cells, or PBMCs.

The germline gives CDR1 SQVTM, CDR2 ANQGSEA. The CDR3 consists of 14 residues. V trimming: 6 bases; J trimming: 2 bases; junction bases outside the gene matches: 4. Authors' data handling: Amplification of reference gene primers was used by the study to estimate nucleated cell counts. The assay was immunoSEQ multiplex PCR, and TCRdb's table has in-frame clones only and misses some. Clonal size and the V and J genes are those of that table, whereas D and trimming came from the DNA. Of 210,000 or so clones in the sample, roughly 88% were seen once. This sequence originates from a woman aged 40 to 55 who had recovered from COVID-19. The source material was peripheral blood. The chain combines TRBV29-1 with TRBJ2-6; 7 positions agree with TRBD1. CDR3 amino acids: CSVLDRAGANVLTF. DNA for the CDR3: TGCAGCGTACTAGACAGGGCTGGGGCCAACGTCCTGACTTTC.